The 22 T cell receptor beta chains given below trace back to one sample, sequenced in a study. TCRdb reanalysed the RT-PCR reads using MiXCR and keeps one entry per CDR3 protein. The table shows about 680,000 distinct CDR3 sequences, with 11% to 15% occurring only once. Sequenced sample: memory CD4+ T cells from blood. All receptors derive from a female donor in good health, serving as a healthy control.

The sample holds a few counts of this clonotype. This chain connects TRBV7-9 to TRBJ2-3; D gene unclear. Germline V gene lookup returns CDR1 SEHNR and CDR2 FQNEAQ (reference sequence). CDR3 length: 16 amino acids. Between the trimmed V and J ends, which lost 5 bases and 4 bases, there was a span of 19 bases. The CDR3 protein is CASSLQTRLTADTQYF. As DNA, the CDR3 is TGTGCCAGCAGCCTACAGACGCGGCTTACCGCAGATACGCAGTATTTT.

This clonotype was counted ten times or more. This chain joins TRBV7-2 and TRBJ2-4; D is possibly TRBD2 (7 bases). Germline V lookup: CDR1 SGHTA, CDR2 FQGNSA. Trimming removed 1 base at V and 1 base at J, with 14 bases between. This CDR3 contains 17 residues. CDR3 sequence reads: CASSLVGGAGAKNIQYF. Here the CDR3 DNA reads TGTGCCAGCAGCTTAGTAGGGGGGGCCGGGGCCAAAAACATTCAGTACTTC.

This clonotype has more than one count but fewer than ten. The rearrangement joins TRBV3-1 to TRBJ1-6, with D uncertain. Trimming removed 5 bases from V and 3 bases from J, with 11 bases in between. This CDR3 has 15 residues. CDR1 is LGHDT, CDR2 YNNKEL, per germline (reference sequence). This CDR3 reads CASSRAQGYNSPLHF. The CDR3 nucleotides are TGTGCCAGCAGCAGGGCTCAAGGCTATAATTCACCCCTCCACTTT.

This clonotype was counted many times. The genes are TRBV7-8 and TRBJ1-2; 7 positions match TRBD1. The CDR3 contains 15 residues. Germline loops: CDR1 SGHVS, CDR2 FQNEAQ. Trimming removed 3 bases from V and 8 bases from J; junction bases left unmatched: 12. The CDR3 DNA sequence: TGTGCCAGCAGCTTCGCGCCGACAGGGCCGGAAGGCTACACCTTC. Translating it yields CASSFAPTGPEGYTF.

This clonotype was observed a few times. This sequence joins TRBV6-2 or TRBV6-3 and TRBJ1-2; D perhaps matches TRBD1 (6 bases). Germline loops: CDR1 MNHEY, CDR2 SVGEGT. The V end lost 5 bases, the J end lost 1 base, and 14 bases lay between the germline ends. This CDR3 comprises 15 residues. CDR3 DNA sequence: TGTGCCAGCAGTACCCTCGGACAGAGTAACTATGGCTACACCTTC. Protein product: CASSTLGQSNYGYTF.

This clonotype was seen only a few times. V and J are TRBV19 and TRBJ1-1; unclear D gene. Looked up from germline, CDR1 is LNHDA and CDR2 is SQIVND (reference sequence). Trimming removed 5 bases at V and 1 base at J, with 14 bases between. The CDR3 covers 15 residues. The CDR3 nucleotides are TGTGCCAGTAGTGGTCCCCGGCGCCCGAACACTGAAGCTTTCTTT. Translation gives CASSGPRRPNTEAFF. The full variable domain, its missing parts supplied by reference TRBV19 and TRBJ1-1, is DGGITQSPKYLFRKEGQNVTLSCEQNLNHDAMYWYRQDPGQGLRLIYYSQIVNDFQKGDIAEGYSVSREKKESFPLTVTSAQKNPTAFYLCASSGPRRPNTEAFFGQGTRLTVV.

V usage is TRBV29-1 and J usage is TRBJ1-5, with TRBD1 identical over 7 bases. CDR1 SQVTM and CDR2 ANQGSEA come from the germline V gene. Trimming cost V 6 bases and J 3 bases; bases outside gene matches: 11. CDR3 length: 15 amino acids. The CDR3 coding sequence is TGCAGCGTCCGGACAGGTTTGTTGCCCAATCAGCCCCAGCATTTT. Protein product: CSVRTGLLPNQPQHF.

The rearrangement joins TRBV30 to TRBJ1-6; 7 positions match TRBD1. The V gene's germline CDR1 is GTSNPN and CDR2 SVGIG (reference sequence). V gave up 0 bases and J gave up 7 bases; unmatched junction bases: 6. This CDR3 contains 15 residues. The CDR3 region is CAWSVGQGENSPLHF. The CDR3 DNA reads as TGTGCCTGGAGTGTAGGCCAGGGGGAAAATTCACCCCTCCACTTT.

This clonotype has ten or more counts. This sequence joins TRBV12-3 or TRBV12-4 and TRBJ2-7, with D unclear. V lost 5 bases and J lost 0, with 17 bases in between. The CDR3 is 16 amino acids. CDR3 in amino acids: CASSASGPPSSYEQYF. The CDR3 bases are TGTGCCAGCAGTGCCAGTGGGCCCCCCAGCTCCTACGAGCAGTACTTC.

This clonotype showed up many times. The V call is TRBV5-4, the J call TRBJ2-3, with TRBD2 matching 7 bases. Germline CDR1 is SGHNT and CDR2 is YYREEE (reference sequence). V shed 0 bases and J 2 bases; nucleotides not matched to a gene: 6. This CDR3 has 16 amino acids. The CDR3 DNA reads as TGTGCCAGCAGCTTGGGAGCGGGAACTTACACAGATACGCAGTATTTT. It codes for CASSLGAGTYTDTQYF.

The chain employs TRBV20-1 and TRBJ1-6; 7 bases agree with TRBD1. The trim removed 0 bases at V and 9 bases at J, leaving 8 bases unmatched. The CDR3 consists of 15 residues. Germline loops: CDR1 DFQATT, CDR2 SNEGSKA (reference sequence). Here the CDR3 reads CSARDRVRGISPLHF. Here the CDR3 DNA reads TGCAGTGCTAGAGATCGGGTCAGGGGGATTTCACCCCTCCACTTT.

J is TRBJ2-1 and V is TRBV20-1; 7 bases align to TRBD2. J lost 2 bases, V lost 5 bases, and 12 bases had no gene match. CDR3 length: 16 amino acids. The V gene's germline CDR1 is DFQATT and CDR2 SNEGSKA (reference sequence). CDR3 in DNA: TGCAGTGCTGCGCCGGGACTAAGTTTGGCCTACAATGAGCAGTTCTTC. Translation gives CSAAPGLSLAYNEQFF.

The V and J genes are TRBV7-2 and TRBJ2-7; D ambiguous. V was cut by 5 bases and J by 1 base, with 12 bases left in between. The CDR3 totals 14 residues. From germline, CDR1 is SGHTA and CDR2 FQGNSA. The CDR3 region has the DNA TGTGCCAGCAGCCCTAATGTTGCTTCCTACGAGCAGTACTTC. This codes for CASSPNVASYEQYF.

The J gene is TRBJ1-1, the V gene TRBV28, with D perhaps TRBD1 (6 bases). Germline V CDR1 and CDR2: MDHEN, SYDVKM. The CDR3 extends over 15 amino acids. V dropped 8 bases and J dropped 1 base, with 17 bases sitting between them. CDR3 loop: CASVSGGARNTEAFF. The CDR3 DNA reads as TGTGCCAGCGTCTCGGGGGGCGCGAGGAACACTGAAGCTTTCTTT.

This clonotype came up a few times. This chain joins TRBV18 and TRBJ2-3; D unresolved. Deletions cut 6 bases from V and 0 bases from J, with 10 bases between. Germline CDR1 is KGHSH and CDR2 is LQKENI. This CDR3 spans 14 amino acids. This CDR3 is CASSWAVSTDTQYF. In DNA, the CDR3 is TGTGCCAGCTCCTGGGCGGTTAGCACAGATACGCAGTATTTT. The full variable domain, in which reference TRBV18 and TRBJ2-3 provide the parts outside the CDR3, is NAGVMQNPRHLVRRRGQEARLRCSPMKGHSHVYWYRQLPEEGLKFMVYLQKENIIDESGMPKERFSAEFPKEGPSILRIQQVVRGDSAAYFCASSWAVSTDTQYFGPGTRLTVL.

In its sample, this clonotype was seen many times. The rearrangement uses TRBV6-2 or TRBV6-3 and TRBJ2-1, with D uncertain. The CDR3 is 17 amino acids. V was clipped by 0 bases and J by 0 bases, with 12 bases between them. In germline, CDR1 is MNHEY, CDR2 SVGEGT. CDR3 DNA: TGTGCCAGCAGTTACTCGGTTCGAGTAGCCTCCTACAATGAGCAGTTCTTC. This encodes CASSYSVRVASYNEQFF.

The rearrangement uses TRBV29-1 and TRBJ2-7; 7 bases map to TRBD1. Germline-derived CDR1 and CDR2 are SQVTM and ANQGSEA. This CDR3 contains 12 residues. J gave up 6 bases and V 4 bases, and 6 bases lay outside the gene matches. DNA of the CDR3: TGCAGCGTTGTAAATGACAGGGCCGAGCAGTACTTC. This translates into CSVVNDRAEQYF.

In this sample, this clonotype turned up a few times. The V and J genes are TRBV7-9 and TRBJ2-1; possible D gene TRBD1, 7 bases. The germline gives CDR1 SEHNR, CDR2 FQNEAQ (reference sequence). Trimming took 7 bases from V and 4 from J, leaving 17 bases between them. This CDR3 is built from 15 residues. The CDR3 here is CASIPDRTTYNEQFF. CDR3 DNA: TGTGCCAGCATCCCGGACAGGACTACTTACAATGAGCAGTTCTTC.

This clonotype was recorded many times. The chain couples TRBV5-1 to TRBJ1-1, with D perhaps matching TRBD1 (6 bases). V was shortened by 4 bases and J by 3 bases, with 16 bases between the two germline ends. In germline, CDR1 is SGHRS, CDR2 YFSETQ. CDR3 length equals 15 residues. The CDR3 sequence: CASSTQQGKHTEAFF. The CDR3 region has the DNA TGCGCCAGCAGCACACAACAGGGCAAACACACTGAAGCTTTCTTT.

This clonotype has only a few counts. The chain is built from TRBV5-1 and TRBJ2-5; unclear D gene. The CDR3 length is 14 residues. Germline V gene data show CDR1 as SGHRS and CDR2 as YFSETQ. Trimming left V 0 bases short and J 2 bases short, with 8 bases between. CDR3 nucleotide sequence: TGCGCCAGCAGCTTGGCTCAGGCTCAAGAGACCCAGTACTTC. It yields the protein CASSLAQAQETQYF.

The gene calls are TRBV4-3 and TRBJ1-4; possibly TRBD1 for D (5 bases). V dropped 4 bases and J dropped 8 bases, with 17 bases sitting between them. The germline V gene has CDR1 LGHNA and CDR2 YSLEER. The CDR3 spans 15 residues. DNA for the CDR3: TGCGCCAGCAGCCGGGTTTATGGGGGGGTCGAAAAACTGTTTTTT. Translated: CASSRVYGGVEKLFF.

This clonotype was recorded many times. The chain combines TRBV6-2 or TRBV6-3 with TRBJ1-2, with 8 bases fitting TRBD1. CDR3 length equals 12 residues. Germline V lookup: CDR1 MNHEY, CDR2 SVGEGT. The V gene end was trimmed by 7 bases and the J gene end by 9 bases; junction bases not matched to a gene: 7. DNA of the CDR3: TGTGCCAGCAAACCGGGACAGGCCCGCTACACCTTC. It encodes CASKPGQARYTF.